The present T cell receptor beta chain was sequenced within a study of blood T cell repertoires in COVID-19. Study overall: Both acute and convalescent COVID-19 samples were obtained from the United States, Italy and Spain. Nucleic acid was either cDNA or gDNA, and it came from T cells, B-cell-depleted T cells, or PBMCs.

Trimming removed 5 bases from V and 4 bases from J, with 11 bases in between. This CDR3 is 13 amino acids long. The germline CDR1 and CDR2 sequences are SGHTA and FQGTGA. In the authors' methods: It was from reference gene primer amplification that nucleated cell counts were estimated. TCRdb keeps only in-frame clones here, not all; method: immunoSEQ multiplex PCR. V and J calls and clone size are those listed in that table; D and trimming were worked out from the DNA. This table has around 280,000 clones, roughly 87% appearing once. V gene TRBV7-3 combines with J gene TRBJ1-1, with a weak D call TRBD1 (5 bases). The sequenced material came from peripheral blood. The clonotype comes from a woman aged 45-65 years who had recovered from COVID-19. For the CDR3, the DNA is TGTGCCAGCAGCAGGGGCGCGAGCACTGAAGCTTTCTTT. It yields the protein CASSRGASTEAFF.